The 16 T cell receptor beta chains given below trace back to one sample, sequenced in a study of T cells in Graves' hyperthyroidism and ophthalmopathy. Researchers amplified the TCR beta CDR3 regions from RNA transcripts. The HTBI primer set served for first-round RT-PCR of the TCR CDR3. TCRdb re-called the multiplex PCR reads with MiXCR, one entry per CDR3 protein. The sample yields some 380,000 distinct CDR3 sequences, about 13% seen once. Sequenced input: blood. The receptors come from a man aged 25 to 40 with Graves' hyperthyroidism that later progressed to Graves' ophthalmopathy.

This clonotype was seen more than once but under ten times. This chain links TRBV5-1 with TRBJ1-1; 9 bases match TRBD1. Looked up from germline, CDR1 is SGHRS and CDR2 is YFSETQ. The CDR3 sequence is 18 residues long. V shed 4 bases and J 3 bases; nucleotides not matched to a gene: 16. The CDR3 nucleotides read TGCGCCAGCAGCAGGGGAGTAGGACAGGGGCTTCGGGACACTGAAGCTTTCTTT. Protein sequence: CASSRGVGQGLRDTEAFF.

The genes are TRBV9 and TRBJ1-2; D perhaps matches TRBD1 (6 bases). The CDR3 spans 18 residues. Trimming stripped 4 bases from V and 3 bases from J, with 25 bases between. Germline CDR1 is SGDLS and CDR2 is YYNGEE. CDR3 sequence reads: CASSPTLPSDSFHYGYTF. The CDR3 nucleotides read TGTGCCAGCAGCCCAACCCTACCGTCGGACAGTTTCCACTATGGCTACACCTTC.

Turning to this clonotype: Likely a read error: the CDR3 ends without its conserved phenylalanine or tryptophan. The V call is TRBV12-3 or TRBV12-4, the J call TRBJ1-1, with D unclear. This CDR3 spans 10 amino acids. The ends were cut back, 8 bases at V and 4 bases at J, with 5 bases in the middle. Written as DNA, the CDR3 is TGTGCCAGCCGGGGCACTGAAGCTTTCCCT. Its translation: CASRGTEAFP.

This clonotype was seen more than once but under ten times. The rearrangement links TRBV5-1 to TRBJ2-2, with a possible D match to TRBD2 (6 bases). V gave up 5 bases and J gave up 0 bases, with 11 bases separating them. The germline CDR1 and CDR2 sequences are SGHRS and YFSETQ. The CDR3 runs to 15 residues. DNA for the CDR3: TGCGCCAGCAGGCGGGACTGGTCGAACACCGGGGAGCTGTTTTTT. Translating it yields CASRRDWSNTGELFF.

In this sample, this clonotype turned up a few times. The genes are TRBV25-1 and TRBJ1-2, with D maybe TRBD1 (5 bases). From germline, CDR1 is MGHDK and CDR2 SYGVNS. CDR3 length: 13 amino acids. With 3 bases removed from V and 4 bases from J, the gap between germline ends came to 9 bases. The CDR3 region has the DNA TGTGCCAGCAGTGATGGCGGGACCTATGGCTACACCTTC. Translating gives CASSDGGTYGYTF.

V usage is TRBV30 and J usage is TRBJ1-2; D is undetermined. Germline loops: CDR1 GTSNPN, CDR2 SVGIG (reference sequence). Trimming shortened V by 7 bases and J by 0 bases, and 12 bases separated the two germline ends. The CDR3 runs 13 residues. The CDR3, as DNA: TGTGCCTCGCAATGGCAAACTAACTATGGCTACACCTTC. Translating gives CASQWQTNYGYTF.

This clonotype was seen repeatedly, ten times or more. The CDR3 DNA reads TGTGCCAGCAGCCAGGAGCAGGGGACTGAAGCTTTCTTT. This codes for CASSQEQGTEAFF. This chain uses TRBV7-8 with TRBJ1-1; a weak D match, TRBD1 (6 bases). The CDR3 has 13 amino acids. V was pared by 5 bases and J by 5 bases, with 12 bases between. From germline, CDR1 is SGHVS and CDR2 FQNEAQ.

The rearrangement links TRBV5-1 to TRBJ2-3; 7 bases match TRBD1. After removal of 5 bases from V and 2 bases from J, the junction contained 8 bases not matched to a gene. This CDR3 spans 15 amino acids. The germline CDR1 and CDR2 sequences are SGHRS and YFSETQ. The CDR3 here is CASSKTGRHTDTQYF. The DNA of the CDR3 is TGCGCCAGCAGTAAGACAGGGCGACACACAGATACGCAGTATTTT.

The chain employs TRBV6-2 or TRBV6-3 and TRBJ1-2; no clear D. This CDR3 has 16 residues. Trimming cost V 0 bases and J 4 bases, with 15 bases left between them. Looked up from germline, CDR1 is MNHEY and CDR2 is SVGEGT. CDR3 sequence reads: CASSYSMGRVGYGYTF. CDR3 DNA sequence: TGTGCCAGCAGTTACTCGATGGGTAGGGTTGGCTATGGCTACACCTTC.

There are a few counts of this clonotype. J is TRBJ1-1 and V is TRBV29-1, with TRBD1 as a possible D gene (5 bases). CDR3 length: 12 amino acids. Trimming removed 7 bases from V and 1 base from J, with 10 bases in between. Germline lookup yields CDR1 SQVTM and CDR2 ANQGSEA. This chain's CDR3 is CSGGRGNTEAFF. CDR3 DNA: TGCAGCGGGGGTAGGGGGAACACTGAAGCTTTCTTT.

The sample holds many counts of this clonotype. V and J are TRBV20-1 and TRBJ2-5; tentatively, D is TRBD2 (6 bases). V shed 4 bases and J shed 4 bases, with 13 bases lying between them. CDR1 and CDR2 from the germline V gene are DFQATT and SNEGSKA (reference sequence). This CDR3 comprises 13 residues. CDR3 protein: CSANPLARETQYF. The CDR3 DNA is TGCAGTGCTAATCCTCTAGCGCGAGAGACCCAGTACTTC.

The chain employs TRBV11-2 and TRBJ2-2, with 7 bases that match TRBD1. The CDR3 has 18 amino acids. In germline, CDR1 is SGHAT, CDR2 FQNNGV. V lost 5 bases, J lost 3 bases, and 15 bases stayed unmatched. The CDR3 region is CASSPSRWAGGDTGELFF. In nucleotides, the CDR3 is TGTGCCAGCAGCCCCTCCCGGTGGGCAGGGGGAGACACCGGGGAGCTGTTTTTT.

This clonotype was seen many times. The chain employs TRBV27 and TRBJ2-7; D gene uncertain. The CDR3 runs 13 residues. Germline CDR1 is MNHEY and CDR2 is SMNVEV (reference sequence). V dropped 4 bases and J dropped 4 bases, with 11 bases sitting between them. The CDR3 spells CASSSSDVYEQYF. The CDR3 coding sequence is TGTGCCAGCAGTTCCTCGGACGTGTACGAGCAGTACTTC.

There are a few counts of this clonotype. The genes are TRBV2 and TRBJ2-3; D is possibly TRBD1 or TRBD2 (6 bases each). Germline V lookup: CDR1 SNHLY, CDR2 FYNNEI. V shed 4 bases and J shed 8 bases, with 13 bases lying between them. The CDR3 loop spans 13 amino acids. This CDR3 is CASSAGRGGTQYF. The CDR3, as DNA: TGTGCCAGCAGTGCTGGCAGGGGAGGTACGCAGTATTTT.

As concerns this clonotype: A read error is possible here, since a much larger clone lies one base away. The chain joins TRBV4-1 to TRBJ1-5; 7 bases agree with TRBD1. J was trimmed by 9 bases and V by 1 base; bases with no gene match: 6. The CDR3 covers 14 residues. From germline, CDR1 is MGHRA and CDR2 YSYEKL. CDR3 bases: TGCGCCAGCAGCCAAGGTACAGGGGATCTGCCCCAGCATTTT. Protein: CASSQGTGDLPQHF.

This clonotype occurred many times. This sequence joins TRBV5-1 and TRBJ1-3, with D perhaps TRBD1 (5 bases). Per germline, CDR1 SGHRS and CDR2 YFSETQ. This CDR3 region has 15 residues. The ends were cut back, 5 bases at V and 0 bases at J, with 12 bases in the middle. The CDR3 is CASRAGHRSGNTIYF. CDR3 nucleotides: TGCGCCAGCAGGGCAGGGCATCGCTCTGGAAACACCATATATTTT.